This T cell receptor (beta chain) was observed in a study of blood T cell repertoires in COVID-19. This table comes from immunoSEQ multiplex PCR, and its TCRdb copy is limited to in-frame clones, with some not included. Here the sample spans around 190,000 clones, around 83% being singletons. Notes on this clone: Other DNA sequences within the sample encode an identical CDR3.

V was cut by 5 bases and J by 3 bases, with 5 bases left in between. The CDR3 extends over 11 amino acids. Germline V gives CDR1 SGHVS, CDR2 FQNEAQ. This receptor was obtained from a human donor in a cohort sampled during active COVID-19. The chain couples TRBV7-8 to TRBJ2-7; D gene unclear. What was sequenced was peripheral blood. The CDR3 spells CASSPSYEQYF. The CDR3 DNA reads as TGTGCCAGCAGCCCTAGCTACGAGCAGTACTTC.